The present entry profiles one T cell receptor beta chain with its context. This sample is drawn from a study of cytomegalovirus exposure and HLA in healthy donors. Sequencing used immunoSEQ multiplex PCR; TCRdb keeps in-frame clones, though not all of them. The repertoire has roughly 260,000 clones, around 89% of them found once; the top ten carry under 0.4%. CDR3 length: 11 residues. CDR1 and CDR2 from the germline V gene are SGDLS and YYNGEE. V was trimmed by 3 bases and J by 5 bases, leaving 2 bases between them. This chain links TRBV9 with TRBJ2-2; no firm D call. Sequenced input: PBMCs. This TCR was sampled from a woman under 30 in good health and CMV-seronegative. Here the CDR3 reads CASSATGELFF. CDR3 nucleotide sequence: TGTGCCAGCAGCGCGACCGGGGAGCTGTTTTTT.